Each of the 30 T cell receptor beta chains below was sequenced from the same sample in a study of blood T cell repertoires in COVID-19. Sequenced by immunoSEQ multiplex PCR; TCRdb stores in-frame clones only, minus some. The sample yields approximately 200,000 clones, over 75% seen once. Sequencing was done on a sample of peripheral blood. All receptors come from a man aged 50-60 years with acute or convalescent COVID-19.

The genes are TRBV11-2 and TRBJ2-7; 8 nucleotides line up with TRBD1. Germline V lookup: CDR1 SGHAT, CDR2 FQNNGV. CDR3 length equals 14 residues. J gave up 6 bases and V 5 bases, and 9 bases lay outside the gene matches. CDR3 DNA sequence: TGTGCCAGCAGCCAGGCCAGGGGGCGGGCCGAGCAGTACTTC. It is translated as CASSQARGRAEQYF. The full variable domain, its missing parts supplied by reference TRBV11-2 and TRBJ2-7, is EAGVAQSPRYKIIEKRQSVAFWCNPISGHATLYWYQQILGQGPKLLIQFQNNGVVDDSQLPKDRFSAERLKGVDSTLKIQPAKLEDSAVYLCASSQARGRAEQYFGPGTRLTVT.

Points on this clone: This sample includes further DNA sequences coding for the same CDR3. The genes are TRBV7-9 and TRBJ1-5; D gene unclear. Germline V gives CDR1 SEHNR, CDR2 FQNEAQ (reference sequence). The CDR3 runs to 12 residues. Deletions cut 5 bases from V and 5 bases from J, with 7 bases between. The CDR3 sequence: CASSVGDQPQHF. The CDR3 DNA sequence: TGTGCCAGCAGCGTAGGCGATCAGCCCCAGCATTTT.

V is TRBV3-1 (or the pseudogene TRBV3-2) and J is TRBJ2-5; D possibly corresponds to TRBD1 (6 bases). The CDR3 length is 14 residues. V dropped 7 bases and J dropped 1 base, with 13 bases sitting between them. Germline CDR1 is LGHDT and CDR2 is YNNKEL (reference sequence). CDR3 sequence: CASNRGRGQETQYF. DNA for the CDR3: TGTGCCAGCAACCGGGGCAGGGGCCAAGAGACCCAGTACTTC.

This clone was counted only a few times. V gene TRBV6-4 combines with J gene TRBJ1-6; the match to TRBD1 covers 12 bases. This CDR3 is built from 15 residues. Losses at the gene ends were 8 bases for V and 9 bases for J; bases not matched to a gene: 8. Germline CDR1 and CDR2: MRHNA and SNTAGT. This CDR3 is CASARDRGRSSPLHF. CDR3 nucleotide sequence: TGTGCCAGCGCCCGGGACAGGGGGCGGAGTTCACCCCTCCACTTT.

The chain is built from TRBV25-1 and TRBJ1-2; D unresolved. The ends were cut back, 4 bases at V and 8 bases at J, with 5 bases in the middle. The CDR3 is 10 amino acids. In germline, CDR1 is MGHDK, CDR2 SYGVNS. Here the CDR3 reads CASSGRGYTF. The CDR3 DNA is TGTGCCAGCAGTGGGCGGGGCTACACCTTC.

The CDR3 nucleotides are TGTGCCAGCAGTTACTCGAGACAGCGCCAAGATGGCTACACCTTC. Translated, it gives CASSYSRQRQDGYTF. V and J are TRBV6-5 and TRBJ1-2, with a weak D call TRBD1 (5 bases). Germline V lookup: CDR1 MNHEY, CDR2 SVGAGI. Trimming took off 0 bases at V and 6 bases at J, with 14 bases between the two ends. CDR3 size: 15 residues.

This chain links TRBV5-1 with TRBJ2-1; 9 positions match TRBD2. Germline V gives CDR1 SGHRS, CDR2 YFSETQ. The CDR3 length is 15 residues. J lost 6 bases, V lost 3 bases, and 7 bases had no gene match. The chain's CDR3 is CASSWGRGGPNEQFF. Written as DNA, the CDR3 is TGCGCCAGCAGCTGGGGGCGGGGGGGCCCCAATGAGCAGTTCTTC.

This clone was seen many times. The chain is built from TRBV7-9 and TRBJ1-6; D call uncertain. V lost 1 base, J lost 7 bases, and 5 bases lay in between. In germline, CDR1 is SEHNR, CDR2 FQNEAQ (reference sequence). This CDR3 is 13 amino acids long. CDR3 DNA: TGTGCCAGCAGCTTAGAATCAAATTCACCCCTCCACTTT. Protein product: CASSLESNSPLHF.

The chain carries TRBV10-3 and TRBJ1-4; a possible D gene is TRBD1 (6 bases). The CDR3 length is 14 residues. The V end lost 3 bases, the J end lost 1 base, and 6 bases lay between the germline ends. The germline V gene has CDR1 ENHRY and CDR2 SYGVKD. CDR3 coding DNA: TGTGCCATCAGTGAAGGGGGAACTAATGAAAAACTGTTTTTT. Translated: CAISEGGTNEKLFF.

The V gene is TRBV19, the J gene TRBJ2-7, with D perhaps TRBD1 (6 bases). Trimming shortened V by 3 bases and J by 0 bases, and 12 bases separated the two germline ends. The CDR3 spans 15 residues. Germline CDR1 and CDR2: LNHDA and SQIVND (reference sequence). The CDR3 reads CASSIQGTFSYEQYF. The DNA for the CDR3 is TGTGCCAGTAGTATCCAGGGGACATTCTCCTACGAGCAGTACTTC.

The CDR3 spells CASTQGTNYGYTF. DNA of the CDR3: TGTGCCAGCACCCAGGGCACTAACTATGGCTACACCTTC. This chain connects TRBV7-9 to TRBJ1-2, with D tentatively TRBD1 (5 bases). Trimming pared 7 bases from V and 0 bases from J, leaving 9 bases between. The CDR3 runs 13 residues. Germline V CDR1 and CDR2: SEHNR, FQNEAQ (reference sequence).

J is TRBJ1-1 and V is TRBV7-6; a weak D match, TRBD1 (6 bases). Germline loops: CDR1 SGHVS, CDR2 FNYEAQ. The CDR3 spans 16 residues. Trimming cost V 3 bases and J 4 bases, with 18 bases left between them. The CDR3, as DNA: TGTGCCAGCAGCTTCAGACAGGCGGGAGCGGGCACTGAAGCTTTCTTT. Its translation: CASSFRQAGAGTEAFF.

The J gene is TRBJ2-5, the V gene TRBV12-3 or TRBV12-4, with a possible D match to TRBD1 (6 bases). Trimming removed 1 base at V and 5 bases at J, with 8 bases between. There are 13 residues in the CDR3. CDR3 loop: CASSLGDRETQYF. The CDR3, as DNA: TGTGCCAGCAGTTTAGGAGACAGGGAGACCCAGTACTTC.

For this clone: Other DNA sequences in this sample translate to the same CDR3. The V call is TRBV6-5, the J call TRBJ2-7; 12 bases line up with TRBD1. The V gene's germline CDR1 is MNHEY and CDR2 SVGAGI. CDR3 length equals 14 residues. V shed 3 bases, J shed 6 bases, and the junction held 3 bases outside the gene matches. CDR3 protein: CASSYTGQGAEQYF. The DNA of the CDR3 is TGTGCCAGCAGTTATACGGGACAGGGGGCCGAGCAGTACTTC.

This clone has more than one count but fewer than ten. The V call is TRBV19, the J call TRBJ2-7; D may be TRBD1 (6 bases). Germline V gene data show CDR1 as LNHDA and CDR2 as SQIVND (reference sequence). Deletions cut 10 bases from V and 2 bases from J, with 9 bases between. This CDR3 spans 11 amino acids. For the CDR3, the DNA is TGTGCCACCGAGGGGGCCTACGAGCAGTACTTC. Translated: CATEGAYEQYF.

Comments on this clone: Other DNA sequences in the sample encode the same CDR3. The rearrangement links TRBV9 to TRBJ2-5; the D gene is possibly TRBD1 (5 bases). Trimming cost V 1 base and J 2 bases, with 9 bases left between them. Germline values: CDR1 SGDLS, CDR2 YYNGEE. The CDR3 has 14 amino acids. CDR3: CASSVRGGQETQYF. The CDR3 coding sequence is TGTGCCAGCAGCGTAAGGGGTGGGCAAGAGACCCAGTACTTC.

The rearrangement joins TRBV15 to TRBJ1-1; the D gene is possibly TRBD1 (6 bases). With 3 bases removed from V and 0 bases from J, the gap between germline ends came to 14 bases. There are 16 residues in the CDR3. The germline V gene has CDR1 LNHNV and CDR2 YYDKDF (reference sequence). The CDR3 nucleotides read TGTGCCACCAGCAGGAGGGGGGGAAGCATGAACACTGAAGCTTTCTTT. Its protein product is CATSRRGGSMNTEAFF. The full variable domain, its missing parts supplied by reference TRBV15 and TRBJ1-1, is DAMVIQNPRYQVTQFGKPVTLSCSQTLNHNVMYWYQQKSSQAPKLLFHYYDKDFNNEADTPDNFQSRRPNTSFCFLDIRSPGLGDTAMYLCATSRRGGSMNTEAFFGQGTRLTVV.

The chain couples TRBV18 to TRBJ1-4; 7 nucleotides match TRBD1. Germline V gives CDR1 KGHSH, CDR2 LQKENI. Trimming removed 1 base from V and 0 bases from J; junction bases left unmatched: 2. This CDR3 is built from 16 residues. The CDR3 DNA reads TGTGCCAGCTCACCACGGCAGGGGGCAACTAATGAAAAACTGTTTTTT. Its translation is CASSPRQGATNEKLFF.

The CDR3 coding sequence is TGTGCCAGTAGTGTTGCCATTTGGGAGGTCCCTGAAGCTTTCTTT. Translating gives CASSVAIWEVPEAFF. The chain carries TRBV19 and TRBJ1-1; D remains ambiguous. The CDR3 length is 15 residues. V lost 5 bases and J 6 bases, leaving 19 bases between the germline ends. Germline V gene lookup returns CDR1 LNHDA and CDR2 SQIVND (reference sequence).

The DNA of the CDR3 is TGTGCCAGCTCACCAGACAGCACTGAAGCTTTCTTT. This sequence encodes CASSPDSTEAFF. V is TRBV18 and J is TRBJ1-1; D might be TRBD1 (5 bases). CDR1 is KGHSH, CDR2 LQKENI, per germline. There are 12 residues in the CDR3. Trimming pared 2 bases from V and 4 bases from J, leaving 5 bases between.

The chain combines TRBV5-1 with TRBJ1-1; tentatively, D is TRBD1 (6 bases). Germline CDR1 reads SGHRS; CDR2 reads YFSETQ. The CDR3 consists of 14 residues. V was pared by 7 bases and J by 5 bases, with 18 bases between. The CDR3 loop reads CASGKFPGETEAFF. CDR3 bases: TGCGCCAGCGGCAAATTCCCAGGGGAAACTGAAGCTTTCTTT.

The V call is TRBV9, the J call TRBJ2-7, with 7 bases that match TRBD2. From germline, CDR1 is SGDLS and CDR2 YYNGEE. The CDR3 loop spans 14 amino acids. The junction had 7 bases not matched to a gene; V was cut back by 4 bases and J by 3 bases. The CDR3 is CASSSDQRGYEQYF. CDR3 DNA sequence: TGTGCCAGCAGCTCGGACCAGCGGGGCTACGAGCAGTACTTC.

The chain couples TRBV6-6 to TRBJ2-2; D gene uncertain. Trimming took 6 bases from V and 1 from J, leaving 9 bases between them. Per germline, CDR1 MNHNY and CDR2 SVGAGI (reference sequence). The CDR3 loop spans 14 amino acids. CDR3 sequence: CASRNAENTGELFF. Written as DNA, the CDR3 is TGTGCCAGCAGGAATGCGGAGAACACCGGGGAGCTGTTTTTT.

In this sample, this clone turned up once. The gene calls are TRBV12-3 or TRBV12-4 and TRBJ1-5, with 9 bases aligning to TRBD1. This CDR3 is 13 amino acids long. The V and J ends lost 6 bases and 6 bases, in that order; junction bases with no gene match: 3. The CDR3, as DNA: TGTGCCAGCAGAGGACAGGGGAGTCAGCCCCAGCATTTT. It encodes CASRGQGSQPQHF.

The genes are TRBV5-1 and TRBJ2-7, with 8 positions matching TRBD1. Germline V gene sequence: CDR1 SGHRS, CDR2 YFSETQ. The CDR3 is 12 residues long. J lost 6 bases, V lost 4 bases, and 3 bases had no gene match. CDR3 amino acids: CASSGTGPEQYF. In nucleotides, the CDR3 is TGCGCCAGCAGCGGGACAGGACCCGAGCAGTACTTC.

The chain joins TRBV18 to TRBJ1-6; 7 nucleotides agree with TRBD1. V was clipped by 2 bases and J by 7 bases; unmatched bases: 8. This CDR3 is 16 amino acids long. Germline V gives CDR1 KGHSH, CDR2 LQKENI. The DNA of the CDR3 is TGTGCCAGCTCACCATCTTCGGGACAGCCAAATTCACCCCTCCACTTT. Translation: CASSPSSGQPNSPLHF. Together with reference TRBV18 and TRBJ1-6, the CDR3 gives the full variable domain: NAGVMQNPRHLVRRRGQEARLRCSPMKGHSHVYWYRQLPEEGLKFMVYLQKENIIDESGMPKERFSAEFPKEGPSILRIQQVVRGDSAAYFCASSPSSGQPNSPLHFGNGTRLTVT.

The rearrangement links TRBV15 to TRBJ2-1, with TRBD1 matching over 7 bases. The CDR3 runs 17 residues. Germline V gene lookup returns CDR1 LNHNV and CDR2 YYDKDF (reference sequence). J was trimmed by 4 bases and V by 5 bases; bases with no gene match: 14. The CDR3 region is CATSPSTGSITYNEQFF. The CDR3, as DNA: TGTGCCACCAGCCCTTCGACAGGGTCGATCACTTACAATGAGCAGTTCTTC.

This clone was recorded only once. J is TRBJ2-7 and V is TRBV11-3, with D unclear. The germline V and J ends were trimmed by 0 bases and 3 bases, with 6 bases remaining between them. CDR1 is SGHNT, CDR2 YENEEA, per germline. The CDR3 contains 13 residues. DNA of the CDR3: TGTGCCAGCAGCTTAGACAACGGCTACGAGCAGTACTTC. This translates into CASSLDNGYEQYF.

The chain's CDR3 is CASSFTANTGELFF. CDR3 sequence (DNA): TGTGCCAGTAGTTTCACAGCGAACACCGGGGAGCTGTTTTTT. The rearrangement uses TRBV19 and TRBJ2-2; D gene uncertain. Germline V gives CDR1 LNHDA, CDR2 SQIVND (reference sequence). V was shortened by 5 bases and J by 0 bases, with 7 bases between the two germline ends. The CDR3 has 14 residues.

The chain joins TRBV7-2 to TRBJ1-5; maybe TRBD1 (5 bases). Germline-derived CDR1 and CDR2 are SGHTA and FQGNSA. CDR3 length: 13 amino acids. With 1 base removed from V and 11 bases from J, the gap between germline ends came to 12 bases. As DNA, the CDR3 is TGTGCCAGCAGCTTAGGCGGGCCGGGGGCCCAGCATTTT. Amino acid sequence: CASSLGGPGAQHF.